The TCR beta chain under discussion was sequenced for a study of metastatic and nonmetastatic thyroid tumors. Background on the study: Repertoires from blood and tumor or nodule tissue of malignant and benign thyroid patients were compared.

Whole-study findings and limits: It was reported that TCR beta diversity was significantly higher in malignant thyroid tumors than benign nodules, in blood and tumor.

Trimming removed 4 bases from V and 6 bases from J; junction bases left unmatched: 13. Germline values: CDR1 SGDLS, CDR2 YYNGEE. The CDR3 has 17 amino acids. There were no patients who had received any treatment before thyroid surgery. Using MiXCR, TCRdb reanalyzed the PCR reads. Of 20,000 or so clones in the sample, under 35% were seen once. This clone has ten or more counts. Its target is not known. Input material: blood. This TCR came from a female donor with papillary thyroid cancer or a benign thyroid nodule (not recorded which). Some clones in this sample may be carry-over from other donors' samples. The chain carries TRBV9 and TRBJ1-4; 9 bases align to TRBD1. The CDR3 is CASSYGQGTDGDEKLFF. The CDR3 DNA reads TGTGCCAGCAGCTACGGACAGGGGACGGACGGGGATGAAAAACTGTTTTTT.